This note documents a single TCR beta chain sequence. Its antigen is as yet unknown. This specimen comes from a study of vaccination effects on CD4 cells after COVID-19. On the study more broadly: Sequencing followed a ViraFEST assay step that expanded antigen-specific CD4+ T cells with viral peptide pools. Post-vaccine draws lagged the second dose by a median of 72 days. In culture with roughly 10 IU/ml IL-2 and about 9.7 ug/ml peptides, PBMC were grown at a few million per well.

Following a roughly ten-day culture, CD4+ T cells were purified. Infection dated between March and December 2020, before the Alpha, Beta and Delta variants reached the United States. Every participant took two doses of the BNT162b2 or mRNA-1273 vaccine. On both days 3 and 7, half of the culture medium was replaced with IL-2 medium. The data were produced by immunoSEQ multiplex PCR, yet TCRdb's version contains in-frame clones alone and is incomplete. The data contain around 44,000 clones, 76% of them seen just once; the ten biggest clones take up around 3.5%. The clonotype originates from a human donor who had a prior SARS-CoV-2 infection. The sequencing used CD4+ T cells from PBMCs cultured without peptide, collected after COVID-19 vaccination.

CDR3 bases: TGCGCCAGCAGCCTTCAGGGGGGACAGCCCCAGCATTTT. Protein product: CASSLQGGQPQHF. The chain employs TRBV5-1 and TRBJ1-5; 7 nucleotides align to TRBD1. Germline CDR1 is SGHRS and CDR2 is YFSETQ. This CDR3 has 13 amino acids. J gave up 7 bases and V 4 bases, and 5 bases lay outside the gene matches.